A selection of T cell receptor beta chains follows, all from one sample in a study of blood T cell repertoires in COVID-19. The repertoire was sequenced with immunoSEQ multiplex PCR; TCRdb's copy has only in-frame clones and lacks some. This table holds 80,000 to 95,000 clones, roughly 84% found once. Sequencing was carried out using peripheral blood. The receptors were sampled from a woman in her 70s with acute or convalescent COVID-19. CDR3s include the opening cysteine and the closing phenylalanine or tryptophan. D genes are given only for firm matches. The size entry is marked missing in some rows and otherwise reads once, few, many or a size class.

TGTGCCAGCAGTGAAACAAAGAACACTGAAGCTTTCTTT CASSETKNTEAFF . . TRBJ1-1 TRBV6-1
TGTGCCAGCAGGAGCAGGGAGAACACTGAAGCTTTCTTT CASRSRENTEAFF . . TRBJ1-1 TRBV6-4
TGCGCCAGCTCACCGACAGGGGTCAATGAGCAGTTCTTC CASSPTGVNEQFF TRBD1 . TRBJ2-1 TRBV5-1
TGTGCCAGCAGCTTATCAGATAGCAATCAGCCCCAGCATTTT CASSLSDSNQPQHF . . TRBJ1-5 TRBV7-9
TGTGCCAGCAGCTTAGATCAGACTAGCGGGATTCTGAATGAGCAGTTCTTC CASSLDQTSGILNEQFF TRBD2 . TRBJ2-1 TRBV11-3
TGTGCCAGCAGCCCAACCGACCCCAGGGGATACAATGAGCAGTTCTTC CASSPTDPRGYNEQFF . . TRBJ2-1 TRBV5-4
TGTGCCAGCAGTTTGGGGCATACCTATGGCTACACCTTC CASSLGHTYGYTF . . TRBJ1-2 TRBV12-3/TRBV12-4
TGTGCCAGCAGCACCGGGAACACTGAAGCTTTCTTT CASSTGNTEAFF . . TRBJ1-1 TRBV6-5
TGCGCCAGCAGTGAGTCAACAGTAAACTATGGCTACACCTTC CASSESTVNYGYTF . few TRBJ1-2 TRBV10-1
TGCGCCAGCAGCTTGACGGACAGTGATACAGATACGCAGTATTTT CASSLTDSDTDTQYF . . TRBJ2-3 TRBV5-1
TGTGCCAGCAGCTTACGAGAGTTTGAGCAGTTCTTC CASSLREFEQFF . . TRBJ2-1 TRBV7-9
TGTGCCAGTATCAAAGAAATTAGAGGGGGCAGGGACACCGGGGAGCTGTTTTTT CASIKEIRGGRDTGELFF TRBD1 . TRBJ2-2 TRBV19
TGCGCCAGCAGCCCAGACGCAGGGGTCAATCAGCCCCAGCATTTT CASSPDAGVNQPQHF . few TRBJ1-5 TRBV4-3
TGTGCCAGCAGCTTATATCCAGGGGGGAACACTGAAGCTTTCTTT CASSLYPGGNTEAFF TRBD1 . TRBJ1-1 TRBV7-2
TGCGCCAGCAGCTGGACCCCGGGGGGCTCTGCCAACGTCCTGACTTTC CASSWTPGGSANVLTF . . TRBJ2-6 TRBV5-1
TGTGCCAGCAGCCGGGCGGGGGCCTACACCGGGGAGCTGTTTTTT CASSRAGAYTGELFF . once TRBJ2-2 TRBV3-1/TRBV3-2
TGTGCCACCAGTGATCTCACAGGGGGGTACACCGGGGAGCTGTTTTTT CATSDLTGGYTGELFF TRBD1 few TRBJ2-2 TRBV24-1
TGTGCCAGCAGACGCGCGGAAGAGAAGCAGTTCTTC CASRRAEEKQFF . once TRBJ2-1 TRBV7-9
TGTGCCTACTATAGCGGGAGTCGGTACAATGAGCAGTTCTTC CAYYSGSRYNEQFF TRBD2 . TRBJ2-1 TRBV30
TGTGCCAGCAGCTGGACAGGGGAACGGACCGGGGAGCTGTTTTTT CASSWTGERTGELFF TRBD1 . TRBJ2-2 TRBV7-9
TGTGCCAGCAGCTTAGTCGGGGGGGCCTACAATGAGCAGTTCTTC CASSLVGGAYNEQFF TRBD2 . TRBJ2-1 TRBV11-2
TGTGCCAGCAGCTCAATCGTCGGAACAGGGGGGGAAACTGAAGCTTTCTTT CASSSIVGTGGETEAFF TRBD1 . TRBJ1-1 TRBV11-3
TGTGCCAGCAGTCCGGGAGGCAATGAGCAGTTCTTC CASSPGGNEQFF TRBD2 few TRBJ2-1 TRBV7-9
TGTGCCACCAAAGCGGACCTGAACACCGGGGAGCTGTTTTTT CATKADLNTGELFF . . TRBJ2-2 TRBV15
TGTGCCAGCAGTTTATCGGGAGGGGCTGATGAGCAGTTCTTC CASSLSGGADEQFF TRBD2 . TRBJ2-1 TRBV27
TGTGCCAGCTCATCGGACTTCCGGGACATTCAGTACTTC CASSSDFRDIQYF . . TRBJ2-4 TRBV18
TGCAGTGCCTCCGGGACATTCGGCTACACCTTC CSASGTFGYTF . few TRBJ1-2 TRBV20-1
TGTGCCAGCAGCTCCCAGGGTCCACCTAACTATGGCTACACCTTC CASSSQGPPNYGYTF . once TRBJ1-2 TRBV5-4
TGTGCCAGCAGCTTCACTTTTAGCGGGAGGTCCCAAGAGACCCAGTACTTC CASSFTFSGRSQETQYF TRBD2 . TRBJ2-5 TRBV11-3
TGTGCCAGCAGCCCAGCCCCGGACAGGCCGGAGAACACCGGGGAGCTGTTTTTT CASSPAPDRPENTGELFF TRBD1 . TRBJ2-2 TRBV7-2
TGTGCCAGCAGCCCCCCCCCAGGGGGCCACAATGAGCAGTTCTTC CASSPPPGGHNEQFF TRBD1 . TRBJ2-1 TRBV7-9
TGTGCCGGGGGGGACAGGCCTAGCAATCAGCCCCAGCATTTT CAGGDRPSNQPQHF TRBD1 . TRBJ1-5 TRBV6-5
TGTGCCAGCAGCGATGAAACAGGGGGTGGGGACACTGAAGCTTTCTTT CASSDETGGGDTEAFF . . TRBJ1-1 TRBV21-1
TGTGCCAGCAGCGTAGGAGGGGGGACAGTATACAATGAGCAGTTCTTC CASSVGGGTVYNEQFF . . TRBJ2-1 TRBV9
TGTGCCAGCAGCCTCGTAAGGGGGGAGACCCAGTACTTC CASSLVRGETQYF . few TRBJ2-5 TRBV12-3/TRBV12-4
TGCGCCAGCGCCATGGGGCAGAACCGGGTGAGCACTGAAGCTTTCTTT CASAMGQNRVSTEAFF . . TRBJ1-1 TRBV5-1
TGTGCCAGCAGCCCTACGACTAGCGGGGGATACAATGAGCAGTTCTTC CASSPTTSGGYNEQFF TRBD2 once TRBJ2-1 TRBV28
TGTGCCAGCAGTGCCCGGGGGAGGGGACAAGAGACCCAGTACTTC CASSARGRGQETQYF TRBD2 . TRBJ2-5 TRBV28
TGTGCCAGCAGCCAGGGCCAAAAAGAGACCCAGTACTTC CASSQGQKETQYF . few TRBJ2-5 TRBV7-8
TGTGCCAGCAGTTTCTCCGGGTTCTACAATGAGCAGTTCTTC CASSFSGFYNEQFF . . TRBJ2-1 TRBV27
TGTGCTAGTGGTTTAGGGGGAACGGGGAACACTGAAGCTTTCTTT CASGLGGTGNTEAFF . . TRBJ1-1 TRBV12-5
TGTGCCAGCAGTAAAATAGGGACTAGCCGCCCTTTTGGGGCCAACGTCCTGACTTTC CASSKIGTSRPFGANVLTF TRBD2 . TRBJ2-6 TRBV3-1/TRBV3-2
TGTGCTAGTGGTTTCGTCAGTGGCCAAGAGACCCAGTACTTC CASGFVSGQETQYF . . TRBJ2-5 TRBV12-5
TGTGCCACCAGCCCCTCCGGGGGTGTCGGAGAGACCCAGTACTTC CATSPSGGVGETQYF . . TRBJ2-5 TRBV15
TGTGCCAGCAGCCAACAGCCGGGATATAATTCACCCCTCCACTTT CASSQQPGYNSPLHF . . TRBJ1-6 TRBV16
TGTGCCAGCAGTTACTCCGGATTAGGGGCTGGAAACACCATATATTTT CASSYSGLGAGNTIYF . . TRBJ1-3 TRBV6-5
TGTGCCAGTACCCCCGCGGGGTCCCTAGCCAAAAACATTCAGTACTTC CASTPAGSLAKNIQYF . . TRBJ2-4 TRBV19
TGTGCCAGCAGCGCCTCTACCCTAAGCACTGAAGCTTTCTTT CASSASTLSTEAFF . . TRBJ1-1 TRBV7-2
TGCGCCAGCAGCTTGGCCCAACAGGGAAGGGCCGATACGCAGTATTTT CASSLAQQGRADTQYF . . TRBJ2-3 TRBV5-1
TGTGCCACCAGCGGACCGGGACAGGGGTACTATGGCTACACCTTC CATSGPGQGYYGYTF TRBD1 . TRBJ1-2 TRBV15
TGTGCCAGCAGCTGGGGGGGCGGAGGGACTACGCCGGAGACCCAGTACTTC CASSWGGGGTTPETQYF . . TRBJ2-5 TRBV7-9
TGTGCTAGTGGTTTGGTGGGGGCACCTAGCGGGGCCCGCACCGGGGAGCTGTTTTTT CASGLVGAPSGARTGELFF TRBD2 . TRBJ2-2 TRBV12-5
TGTGCCAGCAGTCGACAGGGAACCTATGGCTACACCTTC CASSRQGTYGYTF TRBD1 . TRBJ1-2 TRBV6-5